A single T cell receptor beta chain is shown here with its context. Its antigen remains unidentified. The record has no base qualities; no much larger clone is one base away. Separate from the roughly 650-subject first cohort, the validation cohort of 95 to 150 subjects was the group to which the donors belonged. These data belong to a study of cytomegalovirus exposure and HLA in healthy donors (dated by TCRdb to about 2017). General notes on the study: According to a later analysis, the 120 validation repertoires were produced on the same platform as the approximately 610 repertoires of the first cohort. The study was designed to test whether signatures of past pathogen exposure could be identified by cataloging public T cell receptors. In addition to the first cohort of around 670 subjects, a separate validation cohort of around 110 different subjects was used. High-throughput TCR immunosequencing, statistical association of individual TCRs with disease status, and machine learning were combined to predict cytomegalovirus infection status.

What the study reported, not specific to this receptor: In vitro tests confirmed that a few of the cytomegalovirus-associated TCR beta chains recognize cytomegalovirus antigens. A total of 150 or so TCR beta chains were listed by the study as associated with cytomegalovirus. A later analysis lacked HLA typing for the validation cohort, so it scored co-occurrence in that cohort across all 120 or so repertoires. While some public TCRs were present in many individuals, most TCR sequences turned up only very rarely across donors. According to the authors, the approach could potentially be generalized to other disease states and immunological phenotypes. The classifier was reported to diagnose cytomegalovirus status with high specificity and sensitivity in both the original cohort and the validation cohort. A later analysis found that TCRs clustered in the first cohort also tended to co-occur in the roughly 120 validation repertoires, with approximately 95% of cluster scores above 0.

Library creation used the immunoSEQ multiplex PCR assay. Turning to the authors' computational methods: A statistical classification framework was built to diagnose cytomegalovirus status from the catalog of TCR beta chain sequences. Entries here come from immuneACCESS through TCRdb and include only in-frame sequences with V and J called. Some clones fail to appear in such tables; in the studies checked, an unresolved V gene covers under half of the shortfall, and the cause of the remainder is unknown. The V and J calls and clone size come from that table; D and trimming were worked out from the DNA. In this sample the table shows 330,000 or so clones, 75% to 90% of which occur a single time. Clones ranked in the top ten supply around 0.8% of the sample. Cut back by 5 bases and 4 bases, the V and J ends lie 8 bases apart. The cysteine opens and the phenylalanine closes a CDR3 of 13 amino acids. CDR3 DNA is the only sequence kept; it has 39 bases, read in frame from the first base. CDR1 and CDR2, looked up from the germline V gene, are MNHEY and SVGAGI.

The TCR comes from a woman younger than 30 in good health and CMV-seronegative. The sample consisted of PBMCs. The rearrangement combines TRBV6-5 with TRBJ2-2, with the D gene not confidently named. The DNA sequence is TGTGCCAGCAGTGCTAGGATCACCGGGGAGCTGTTTTTT. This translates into CASSARITGELFF.